These 13 T cell receptor beta chains were sequenced from one sample in a study of blood T cell repertoires in COVID-19. Assay used: immunoSEQ multiplex PCR; TCRdb lists only in-frame clones, some missing. The data show approximately 210,000 clones, 94% seen once. Sequences were obtained from peripheral blood. These receptors originate from a man aged 25-45 years with COVID-19, enrolled during active disease.

The chain links TRBV6-1 to TRBJ1-5; no reliable D call. Trimming pared 0 bases from V and 5 bases from J, leaving 8 bases between. The CDR3 contains 14 residues. Germline CDR1 is MNHNS and CDR2 is SASEGT. As DNA, the CDR3 is TGTGCCAGCAGTGAAGCGGGCGGGGATCAGCCCCAGCATTTT. Protein sequence: CASSEAGGDQPQHF.

The chain joins TRBV6-5 to TRBJ1-1, with D tentatively TRBD1 (6 bases). The germline CDR1 and CDR2 sequences are MNHEY and SVGAGI. CDR3 length: 14 amino acids. V was cut by 2 bases and J by 1 base, with 8 bases left in between. This CDR3 is CASSYDRRNTEAFF. The DNA for the CDR3 is TGTGCCAGCAGTTACGACAGGAGGAACACTGAAGCTTTCTTT.

The chain joins TRBV6-5 to TRBJ1-5, with D perhaps TRBD1 (5 bases). The CDR3 loop spans 13 amino acids. V lost 4 bases and J lost 5, with 9 bases in between. Germline-derived CDR1 and CDR2 are MNHEY and SVGAGI. The CDR3 DNA reads as TGTGCCAGCAGTTTCCAGGGTGATCAGCCCCAGCATTTT. Encoded protein: CASSFQGDQPQHF.

The chain carries TRBV5-4 and TRBJ2-2; 13 positions match TRBD2. V shed 4 bases, J shed 6 bases, and the junction held 6 bases outside the gene matches. CDR1 SGHNT and CDR2 YYREEE come from the germline V gene (reference sequence). This CDR3 is 16 amino acids long. CDR3 sequence (DNA): TGTGCCAGCAGCCAACCGGGACTAGCGGGGTCCGGGGAGCTGTTTTTT. This sequence encodes CASSQPGLAGSGELFF.

This chain links TRBV19 with TRBJ2-7, with 9 bases lining up with TRBD1. Per germline, CDR1 LNHDA and CDR2 SQIVND (reference sequence). The CDR3 spans 12 residues. The V segment lost 7 bases and the J segment 6 bases; nucleotides outside the gene matches: 4. The CDR3 bases are TGTGCCAGTAAAGGGACAGGGCCCGAGCAGTACTTC. This encodes CASKGTGPEQYF.

The V call is TRBV11-3, the J call TRBJ1-1; 12 bases map to TRBD1. Germline CDR1 SGHNT, CDR2 YENEEA. The V segment lost 5 bases and the J segment 5 bases; nucleotides outside the gene matches: 6. The CDR3 has 15 amino acids. CDR3 protein: CASSLGTGGATEAFF. The CDR3 nucleotides are TGTGCCAGCAGCCTAGGGACAGGGGGCGCGACTGAAGCTTTCTTT.

The J gene is TRBJ2-2, the V gene TRBV19; a weak D match, TRBD1 (6 bases). This CDR3 region has 14 residues. Between the trimmed V and J ends, which lost 4 bases and 1 base, there was a span of 7 bases. Germline V lookup: CDR1 LNHDA, CDR2 SQIVND (reference sequence). The CDR3 nucleotides are TGTGCCAGTAGTAGGGGACAGAACACCGGGGAGCTGTTTTTT. It encodes CASSRGQNTGELFF.

This rearrangement joins TRBV19 to TRBJ1-2, with D tentatively TRBD1 (6 bases). This CDR3 has 14 amino acids. Trimming removed 2 bases at V and 6 bases at J, with 13 bases between. Germline-derived CDR1 and CDR2 are LNHDA and SQIVND (reference sequence). The CDR3 here is CASSISEPGDGYTF. The CDR3, as DNA: TGTGCCAGTAGTATATCCGAACCAGGGGATGGCTACACCTTC.

The chain combines TRBV2 with TRBJ1-1, with D perhaps matching TRBD1 (6 bases). V was shortened by 7 bases and J by 4 bases, with 13 bases between the two germline ends. The CDR3 has 13 residues. Per germline, CDR1 SNHLY and CDR2 FYNNEI. The CDR3 coding sequence is TGTGCCAGCACTCTGGACAGTCCCACTGAAGCTTTCTTT. It translates to CASTLDSPTEAFF.

This chain connects TRBV5-1 to TRBJ1-1; D unclear. The CDR3 loop spans 13 amino acids. V shed 0 bases and J shed 1 base, with 4 bases lying between them. CDR1 SGHRS and CDR2 YFSETQ come from the germline V gene. DNA of the CDR3: TGCGCCAGCAGCTTGGGCGAGAACACTGAAGCTTTCTTT. Encoded protein: CASSLGENTEAFF.

The rearrangement uses TRBV30 and TRBJ2-7; D not resolved. This CDR3 region has 11 residues. Germline lookup yields CDR1 GTSNPN and CDR2 SVGIG (reference sequence). Trimming stripped 4 bases from V and 6 bases from J, with 10 bases between. This CDR3 reads CAWNRMGEQYF. The CDR3 DNA sequence: TGTGCCTGGAACAGAATGGGCGAGCAGTACTTC.

The chain combines TRBV6-4 with TRBJ2-1; 8 nucleotides line up with TRBD2. Germline lookup yields CDR1 MRHNA and CDR2 SNTAGT. V lost 0 bases and J lost 4; bases outside the gene matches: 5. The CDR3 runs 16 residues. CDR3 amino acids: CASSDSGAGGYNEQFF. In nucleotides, the CDR3 is TGTGCCAGCAGTGACTCGGGCGCGGGGGGATACAATGAGCAGTTCTTC.

The chain carries TRBV7-9 and TRBJ1-2; D not certain. The CDR3 has 15 amino acids. From germline, CDR1 is SEHNR and CDR2 FQNEAQ (reference sequence). V was cut by 3 bases and J by 4 bases, with 15 bases left in between. The CDR3 bases are TGTGCCAGCAGCTTTGGTGCAGAACCCTCCTATGGCTACACCTTC. Protein product: CASSFGAEPSYGYTF.